The rows below give T cell receptor beta chains drawn from one sample of a study of cytomegalovirus exposure and HLA in healthy donors. Measured with immunoSEQ multiplex PCR; TCRdb has only the in-frame clones, and not every one. The data show fewer than 250,000 clones, roughly 75% seen once. Material for sequencing was PBMCs. Receptors were obtained from a man under 40 in good health and CMV-seropositive. CDR3s include the opening cysteine and the closing phenylalanine or tryptophan. The D gene is left open where the match is weak. The size of a clone is reported for some rows only, either as once, few or many, or as a class for expanded clones.

d_call | j_call | v_call | clone_size | cdr3_aa | cdr3_nt
TRBD2 | TRBJ2-7 | TRBV5-6 | NA | CASSSGSGVTTIEQYF | TGTGCCAGCAGCTCAGGGAGCGGGGTAACGACTATCGAGCAGTACTTC
TRBD1 | TRBJ1-2 | TRBV10-2 | NA | CASSESAGGSNFYGYTF | TGCGCCAGCAGTGAGTCGGCAGGGGGCTCGAATTTCTATGGCTACACCTTC
NA | TRBJ2-3 | TRBV4-2 | NA | CASSQGTSTDTQYF | TGTGCCAGCAGCCAAGGTACTAGCACAGATACGCAGTATTTT
TRBD2 | TRBJ2-7 | TRBV7-2 | NA | CASSISGDQPEQYF | TGTGCCAGCAGCATTAGCGGGGATCAGCCCGAGCAGTACTTC
NA | TRBJ1-4 | TRBV6-5 | NA | CASTRPGLNEKLFF | TGTGCCAGCACTCGCCCGGGTCTTAATGAAAAACTGTTTTTT
TRBD2 | TRBJ2-3 | TRBV19 | NA | CASSRTSGRTDTQYF | TGTGCCAGTAGCCGGACTAGCGGGAGAACAGATACGCAGTATTTT
TRBD2 | TRBJ2-7 | TRBV11-2 | NA | CASSSRTSGSYEQYF | TGTGCCAGCAGCTCCCGGACTAGCGGTTCCTACGAGCAGTACTTC
NA | TRBJ2-3 | TRBV5-6 | NA | CASSIPSRPSTDTQYF | TGTGCCAGCAGCATACCTAGCAGACCTAGCACAGATACGCAGTATTTT
TRBD2 | TRBJ2-7 | TRBV6-5 | NA | CASGGGFEQYF | TGTGCCAGCGGCGGGGGGTTCGAGCAGTACTTC
NA | TRBJ2-2 | TRBV4-2 | NA | CASSRPGLQLGAGELFF | TGTGCCAGCAGTCGGCCGGGACTCCAACTTGGGGCCGGGGAGCTGTTTTTT
TRBD1 | TRBJ2-7 | TRBV5-1 | NA | CASSPGGSYEQYF | TGCGCCAGCAGCCCAGGGGGCTCCTACGAGCAGTACTTC
NA | TRBJ2-7 | TRBV5-8 | NA | CASSLAGGAQYF | TGTGCCAGCAGCTTGGCTGGCGGAGCTCAGTACTTC
NA | TRBJ1-5 | TRBV4-2 | NA | CASSQVSVHSNQPQHF | TGTGCCAGCAGCCAAGTGTCAGTCCATAGCAATCAGCCCCAGCATTTT
TRBD1 | TRBJ1-2 | TRBV5-1 | NA | CASSLSGRGQGYTF | TGCGCCAGCAGCTTGAGCGGCAGGGGGCAAGGCTACACCTTC
NA | TRBJ1-6 | TRBV7-8 | NA | CASSFSFSYNSPLHF | TGTGCCAGCAGCTTTTCATTCTCCTATAATTCACCCCTCCACTTT
NA | TRBJ1-2 | TRBV4-3 | NA | CASSQLLGDGYTF | TGCGCCAGCAGCCAACTTCTCGGGGATGGCTACACCTTC
NA | TRBJ1-5 | TRBV4-3 | few | CASSQDRGVQPQHF | TGCGCCAGCAGCCAAGACAGGGGAGTTCAGCCCCAGCATTTT
NA | TRBJ2-7 | TRBV10-3 | NA | CAIKTDSYEQYF | TGTGCCATCAAAACTGACAGTTACGAGCAGTACTTC
NA | TRBJ2-1 | TRBV11-3 | once | CASSRRQYNEQFF | TGTGCCAGCAGCCGTAGACAGTACAATGAGCAGTTCTTC
TRBD2 | TRBJ2-5 | TRBV6-5 | NA | CASKKGGSETQYF | TGTGCCAGCAAAAAGGGAGGGTCCGAGACCCAGTACTTC
NA | TRBJ1-6 | TRBV2 | NA | CASSGGAGYNSPLHF | TGTGCCAGCAGTGGCGGGGCAGGCTATAATTCACCCCTCCACTTT
NA | TRBJ1-3 | TRBV9 | NA | CASTREVSGNTIYF | TGTGCCAGCACACGGGAAGTCTCTGGAAACACCATATATTTT
NA | TRBJ1-1 | TRBV30 | NA | CAWSVGGSTEAFF | TGTGCCTGGAGTGTTGGAGGGAGCACTGAAGCTTTCTTT
TRBD2 | TRBJ2-7 | TRBV7-9 | NA | CASSLSSSGTTLEQYF | TGTGCCAGCAGCTTATCTTCTAGCGGGACCACACTAGAGCAGTACTTC
TRBD1 | TRBJ2-5 | TRBV5-6 | once | CASSYRTGGQETQYF | TGTGCCAGCAGCTATAGGACAGGGGGCCAAGAGACCCAGTACTTC
NA | TRBJ2-5 | TRBV7-9 | NA | CASSPTREETQYF | TGTGCCAGCAGCCCCACCAGGGAAGAGACCCAGTACTTC
NA | TRBJ1-3 | TRBV27 | few | CASSPRTSSGNTIYF | TGTGCCAGCAGTCCCCGAACTAGCTCTGGAAACACCATATATTTT
NA | TRBJ2-7 | TRBV12-5 | NA | CASGLAAVGSYPTGWQYF | TGTGCTAGTGGTTTGGCCGCTGTGGGGTCCTACCCAACAGGGTGGCAGTACTTC
NA | TRBJ1-1 | TRBV30 | NA | CAWSPESPGAFF | TGTGCCTGGAGTCCCGAATCCCCAGGTGCTTTCTTT
NA | TRBJ2-7 | TRBV9 | NA | CASSPSEGGREQYF | TGTGCCAGCAGCCCTTCCGAGGGCGGACGGGAGCAGTACTTC
NA | TRBJ2-1 | TRBV10-1 | few | CASRTETGHFYNEQFF | TGCGCCAGCCGTACAGAGACAGGCCACTTCTACAATGAGCAGTTCTTC
NA | TRBJ2-1 | TRBV28 | once | CASGGTVADNEQFF | TGTGCCAGCGGGGGGACAGTCGCCGACAATGAGCAGTTCTTC
TRBD1 | TRBJ2-7 | TRBV9 | NA | CASSQGQPSYEQYF | TGTGCCAGCAGCCAGGGACAGCCTTCTTACGAGCAGTACTTC
NA | TRBJ1-5 | TRBV21-1 | NA | CASPRQPQHF | TGTGCCAGCCCCAGGCAGCCCCAGCATTTT
NA | TRBJ1-4 | TRBV7-2 | NA | CASSLAVGWGSTTNEKLFF | TGTGCCAGCAGCTTAGCGGTTGGGTGGGGCAGCACAACTAATGAAAAACTGTTTTTT
NA | TRBJ1-1 | TRBV14 | NA | CASSQSLNTEAFF | TGTGCCAGCAGCCAATCTCTGAACACTGAAGCTTTCTTT
TRBD2 | TRBJ2-3 | TRBV4-3 | NA | CASSQARLAGASDTQYF | TGCGCCAGCAGCCAGGCCCGTCTAGCGGGAGCGTCGGATACGCAGTATTTT
TRBD2 | TRBJ2-1 | TRBV12-5 | NA | CASGLVPGGGSYNEQFF | TGTGCTAGTGGTTTGGTACCCGGCGGGGGCTCCTACAATGAGCAGTTCTTC
NA | TRBJ1-2 | TRBV6-6 | NA | CASTNGGGGRNGYTF | TGTGCCAGCACCAACGGAGGGGGGGGGAGGAATGGCTACACCTTC
NA | TRBJ1-1 | TRBV6-1 | NA | CASRANYGTEAFF | TGTGCCAGCAGGGCTAACTATGGAACTGAAGCTTTCTTT